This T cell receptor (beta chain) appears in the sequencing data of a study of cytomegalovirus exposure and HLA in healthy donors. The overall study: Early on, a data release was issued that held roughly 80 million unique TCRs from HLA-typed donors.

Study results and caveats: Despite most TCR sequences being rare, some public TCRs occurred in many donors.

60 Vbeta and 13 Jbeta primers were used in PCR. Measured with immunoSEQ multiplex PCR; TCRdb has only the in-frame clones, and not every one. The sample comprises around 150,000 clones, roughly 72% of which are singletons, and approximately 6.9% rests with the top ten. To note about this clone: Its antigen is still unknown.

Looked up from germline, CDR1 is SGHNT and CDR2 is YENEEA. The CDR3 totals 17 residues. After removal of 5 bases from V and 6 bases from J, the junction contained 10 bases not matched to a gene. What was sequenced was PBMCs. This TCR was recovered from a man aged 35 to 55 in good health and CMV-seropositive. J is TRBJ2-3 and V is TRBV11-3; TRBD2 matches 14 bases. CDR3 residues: CASSPGLAGGPRDTQYF. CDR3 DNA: TGTGCCAGCAGCCCAGGACTAGCGGGGGGCCCCAGGGATACGCAGTATTTT.